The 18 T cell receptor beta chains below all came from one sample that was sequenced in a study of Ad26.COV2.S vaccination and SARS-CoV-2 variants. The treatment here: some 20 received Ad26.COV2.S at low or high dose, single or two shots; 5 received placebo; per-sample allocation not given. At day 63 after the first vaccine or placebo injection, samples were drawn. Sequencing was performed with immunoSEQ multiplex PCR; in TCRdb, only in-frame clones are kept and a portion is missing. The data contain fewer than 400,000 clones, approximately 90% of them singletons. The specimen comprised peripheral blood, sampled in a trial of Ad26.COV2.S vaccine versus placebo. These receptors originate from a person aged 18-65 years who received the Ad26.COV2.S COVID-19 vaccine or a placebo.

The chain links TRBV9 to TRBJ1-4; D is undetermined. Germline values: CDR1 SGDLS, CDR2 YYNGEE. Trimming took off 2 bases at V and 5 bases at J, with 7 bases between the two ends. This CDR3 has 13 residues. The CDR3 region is CASSVAENEKLFF. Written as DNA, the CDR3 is TGTGCCAGCAGCGTGGCGGAGAATGAAAAACTGTTTTTT.

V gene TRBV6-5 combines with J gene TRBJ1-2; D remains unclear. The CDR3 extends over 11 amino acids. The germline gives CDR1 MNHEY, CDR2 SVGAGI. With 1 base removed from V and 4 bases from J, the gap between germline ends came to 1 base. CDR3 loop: CASSYFYGYTF. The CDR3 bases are TGTGCCAGCAGTTACTTCTATGGCTACACCTTC.

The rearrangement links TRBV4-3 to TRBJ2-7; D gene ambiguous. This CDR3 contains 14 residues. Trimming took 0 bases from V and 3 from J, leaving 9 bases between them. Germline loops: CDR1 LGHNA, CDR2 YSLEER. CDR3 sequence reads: CASSQDWANYEQYF. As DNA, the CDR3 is TGCGCCAGCAGCCAAGATTGGGCGAACTACGAGCAGTACTTC.

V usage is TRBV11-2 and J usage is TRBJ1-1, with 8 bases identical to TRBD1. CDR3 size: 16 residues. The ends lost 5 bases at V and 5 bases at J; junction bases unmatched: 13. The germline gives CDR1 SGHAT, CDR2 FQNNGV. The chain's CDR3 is CASSLGQGFSVTEAFF. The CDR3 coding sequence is TGTGCCAGCAGCCTCGGACAGGGATTTTCGGTAACTGAAGCTTTCTTT.

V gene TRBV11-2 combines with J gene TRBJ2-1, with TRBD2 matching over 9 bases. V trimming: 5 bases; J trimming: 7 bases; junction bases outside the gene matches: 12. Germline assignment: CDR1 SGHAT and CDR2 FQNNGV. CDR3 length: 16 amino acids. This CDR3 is CASSPIRGGARNEQFF. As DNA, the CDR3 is TGTGCCAGCAGCCCTATCCGCGGGGGGGCCCGGAATGAGCAGTTCTTC.

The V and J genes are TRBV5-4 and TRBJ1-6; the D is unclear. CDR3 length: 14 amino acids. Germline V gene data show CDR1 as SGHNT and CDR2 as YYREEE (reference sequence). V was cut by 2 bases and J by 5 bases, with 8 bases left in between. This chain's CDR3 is CASSFAQNNSPLHF. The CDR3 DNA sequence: TGTGCCAGCAGCTTCGCACAAAATAATTCACCCCTCCACTTT.

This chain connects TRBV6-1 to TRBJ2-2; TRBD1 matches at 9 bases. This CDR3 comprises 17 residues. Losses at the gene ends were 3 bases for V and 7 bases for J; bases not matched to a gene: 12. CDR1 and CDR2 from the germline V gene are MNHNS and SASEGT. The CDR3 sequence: CASSDPRDRVYIGELFF. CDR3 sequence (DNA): TGTGCCAGCAGTGACCCCCGGGACAGGGTGTATATCGGGGAGCTGTTTTTT.

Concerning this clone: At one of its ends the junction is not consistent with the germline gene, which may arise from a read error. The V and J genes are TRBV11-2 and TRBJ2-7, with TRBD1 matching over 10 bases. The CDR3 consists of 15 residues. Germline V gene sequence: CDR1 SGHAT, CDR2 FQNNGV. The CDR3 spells CASSLETGGHGEQYF. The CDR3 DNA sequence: TGTGCCAGCAGCCTAGAGACAGGGGGCCATGGGGAGCAGTACTTC. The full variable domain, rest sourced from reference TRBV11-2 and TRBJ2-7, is EAGVAQSPRYKIIEKRQSVAFWCNPISGHATLYWYQQILGQGPKLLIQFQNNGVVDDSQLPKDRFSAERLKGVDSTLKIQPAKLEDSAVYLCASSLETGGHGEQYFGPGTRLTVT.

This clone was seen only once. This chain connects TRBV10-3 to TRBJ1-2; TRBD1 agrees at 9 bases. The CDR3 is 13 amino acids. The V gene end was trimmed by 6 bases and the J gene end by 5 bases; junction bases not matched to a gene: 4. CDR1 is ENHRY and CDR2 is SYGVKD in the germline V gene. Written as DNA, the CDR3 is TGTGCCATCAGCCTCGGGACAGGGTATGGCTACACCTTC. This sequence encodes CAISLGTGYGYTF.

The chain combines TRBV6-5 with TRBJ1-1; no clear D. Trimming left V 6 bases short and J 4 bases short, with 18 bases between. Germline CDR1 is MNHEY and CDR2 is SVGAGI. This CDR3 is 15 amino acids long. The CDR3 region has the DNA TGTGCCAGCAGCCTCGGGCCGCCAAAGGGCACTGAAGCTTTCTTT. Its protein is CASSLGPPKGTEAFF.

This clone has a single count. CDR3 in amino acids: CASSWDRGLGPTEAFF. CDR3 bases: TGTGCCAGCAGTTGGGACAGGGGATTGGGACCCACTGAAGCTTTCTTT. The chain carries TRBV6-5 and TRBJ1-1; TRBD1 aligns across 10 bases. Trimming took 4 bases from V and 4 from J; bases not matched to a gene: 9. This CDR3 has 16 residues. Germline-derived CDR1 and CDR2 are MNHEY and SVGAGI.

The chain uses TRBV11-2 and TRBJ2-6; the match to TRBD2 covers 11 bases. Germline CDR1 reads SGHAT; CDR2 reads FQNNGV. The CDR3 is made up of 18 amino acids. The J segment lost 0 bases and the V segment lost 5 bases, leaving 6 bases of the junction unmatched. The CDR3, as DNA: TGTGCCAGCAGCCGTTTAGCGGGGGGGCTCTCTGGGGCCAACGTCCTGACTTTC. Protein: CASSRLAGGLSGANVLTF.

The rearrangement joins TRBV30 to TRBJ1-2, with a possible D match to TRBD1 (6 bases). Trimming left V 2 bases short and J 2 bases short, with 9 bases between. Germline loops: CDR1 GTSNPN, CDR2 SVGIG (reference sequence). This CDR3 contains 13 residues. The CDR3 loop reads CAWSKTGNYGYTF. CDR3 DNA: TGTGCCTGGAGTAAAACAGGGAACTATGGCTACACCTTC. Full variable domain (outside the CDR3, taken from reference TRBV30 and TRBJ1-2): SQTIHQWPATLVQPVGSPLSLECTVEGTSNPNLYWYRQAAGRGLQLLFYSVGIGQISSEVPQNLSASRPQDRQFILSSKKLLLSDSGFYLCAWSKTGNYGYTFGSGTRLTVV.

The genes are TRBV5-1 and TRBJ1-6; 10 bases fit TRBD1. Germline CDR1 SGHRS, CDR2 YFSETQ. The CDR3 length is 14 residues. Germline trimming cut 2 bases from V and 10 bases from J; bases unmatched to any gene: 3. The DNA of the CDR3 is TGCGCCAGCAGCTTTGACAGGGGGCAATCACCCCTCCACTTT. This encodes CASSFDRGQSPLHF.

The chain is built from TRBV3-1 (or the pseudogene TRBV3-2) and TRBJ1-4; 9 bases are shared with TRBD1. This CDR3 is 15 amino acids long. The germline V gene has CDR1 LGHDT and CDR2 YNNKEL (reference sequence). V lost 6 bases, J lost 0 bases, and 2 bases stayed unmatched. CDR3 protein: CASSRQGATNEKLFF. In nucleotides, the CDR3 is TGTGCCAGCAGTAGACAGGGGGCAACTAATGAAAAACTGTTTTTT.

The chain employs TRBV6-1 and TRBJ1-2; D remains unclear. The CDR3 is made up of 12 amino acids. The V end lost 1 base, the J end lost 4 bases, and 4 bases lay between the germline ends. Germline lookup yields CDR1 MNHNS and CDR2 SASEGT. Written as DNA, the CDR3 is TGTGCCAGCAGTGAAGGGACCTATGGCTACACCTTC. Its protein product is CASSEGTYGYTF.

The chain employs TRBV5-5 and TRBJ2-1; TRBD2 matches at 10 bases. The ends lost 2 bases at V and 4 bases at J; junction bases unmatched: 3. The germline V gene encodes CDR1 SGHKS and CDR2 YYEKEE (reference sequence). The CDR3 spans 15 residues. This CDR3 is CASSFSGGTYNEQFF. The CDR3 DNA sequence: TGTGCCAGCAGCTTTAGCGGGGGGACGTACAATGAGCAGTTCTTC.

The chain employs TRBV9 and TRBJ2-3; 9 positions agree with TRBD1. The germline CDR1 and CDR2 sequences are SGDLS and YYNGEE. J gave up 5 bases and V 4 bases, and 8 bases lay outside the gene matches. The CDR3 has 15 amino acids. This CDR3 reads CASSSRTGAQDTQYF. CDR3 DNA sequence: TGTGCCAGCAGCTCGCGGACAGGGGCGCAAGATACGCAGTATTTT.